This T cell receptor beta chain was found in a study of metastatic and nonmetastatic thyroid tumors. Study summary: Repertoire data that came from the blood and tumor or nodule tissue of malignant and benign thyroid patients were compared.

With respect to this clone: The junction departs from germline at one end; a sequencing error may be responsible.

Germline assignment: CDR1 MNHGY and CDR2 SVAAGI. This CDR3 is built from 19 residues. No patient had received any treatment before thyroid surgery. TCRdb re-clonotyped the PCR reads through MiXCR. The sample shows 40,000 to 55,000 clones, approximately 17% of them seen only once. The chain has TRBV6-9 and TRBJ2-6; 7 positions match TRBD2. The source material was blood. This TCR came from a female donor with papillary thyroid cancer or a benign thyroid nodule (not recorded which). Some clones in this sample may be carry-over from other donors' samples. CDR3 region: CASSSFGEGGLSGANVLTF. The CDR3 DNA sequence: TGTGCCAGCAGTTCTTTTGGGGAGGGAGGCCTCTCTGGGGCCAACGTGCTGACTTTC.